The source of this T cell receptor beta chain is a study of blood T cell repertoires in COVID-19. Study overall: Acute-phase and convalescent COVID-19 samples originated in the United States, Italy and Spain.

Clones were sequenced by immunoSEQ multiplex PCR, and TCRdb holds only the in-frame ones, with some missing. Of over 250,000 clones in the sample, 65% to 90% were seen once. Specimen: peripheral blood. This receptor was taken from a human donor in a cohort sampled during active COVID-19.

The CDR3 is CASSQEDRGYSEQYF. CDR3 coding DNA: TGTGCCAGCAGCCAAGAAGACAGGGGCTACTCCGAGCAGTACTTC. V gene TRBV14 combines with J gene TRBJ2-7; the match to TRBD1 covers 8 bases. V lost 0 bases, J lost 6 bases, and 7 bases stayed unmatched. This CDR3 comprises 15 residues. Germline-derived CDR1 and CDR2 are SGHDN and FVKESK.